Each of the 20 T cell receptor beta chains below was sequenced from the same sample in a study of CXCR3-negative and CXCR3-positive naive CD8 T cells. All TRB cDNA libraries came from 5' RACE performed with UMI labels. Following a re-call of the 5' RACE reads, TCRdb has one entry per CDR3 protein and lacks DNA. The sample shows 55,000 to 70,000 distinct CDR3 sequences, and 20% to 30% sits with its ten largest clones. Sequencing was done on a sample of memory CD8+ T cells from blood. Receptor source: a human donor in good health. Some clones in this sample may be carry-over from other donors' samples.

V usage is TRBV28 and J usage is TRBJ1-1; as DNA is missing, the TRBD1 call by TCRdb cannot be tested. The CDR3 is 18 amino acids. CDR1 is MDHEN and CDR2 is SYDVKM in the germline V gene. CDR3 amino acids: CASSLQGQGVHGSTEAFF.

V is TRBV20-1 and J is TRBJ2-1; lacking DNA, the TRBD1 call made by TCRdb goes unchecked. There are 14 residues in the CDR3. Looked up from germline, CDR1 is DFQATT and CDR2 is SNEGSKA (reference sequence). The CDR3: CSASAGSTYNEQFF.

The V call is TRBV6-1, the J call TRBJ2-2. This CDR3 region has 15 residues. Germline CDR1 and CDR2: MNHNS and SASEGT. CDR3 loop: CASSEEAANTGELFF.

The gene calls are TRBV29-1 and TRBJ1-1. Germline V gives CDR1 SQVTM, CDR2 ANQGSEA. This CDR3 has 11 residues. The CDR3 reads CSVEDVTEAFF. The full variable domain, completed using reference TRBV29-1 and TRBJ1-1, is SAVISQKPSRDICQRGTSLTIQCQVDSQVTMMFWYRQQPGQSLTLIATANQGSEATYESGFVIDKFPISRPNLTFSTLTVSNMSPEDSSIYLCSVEDVTEAFFGQGTRLTVV.

The chain employs TRBV6-5 and TRBJ2-1; lacking DNA, the TRBD2 call made by TCRdb goes unchecked. This CDR3 is built from 17 residues. Germline values: CDR1 MNHEY, CDR2 SVGAGI. This CDR3 is CASSDGGLEGTYNEQFF.

The chain uses TRBV12-3 or TRBV12-4 and TRBJ1-1. The CDR3 sequence is 12 residues long. CDR3 loop: CASSLWRAEAFF.

V usage is TRBV14 and J usage is TRBJ1-3. Germline V gene data show CDR1 as SGHDN and CDR2 as FVKESK. The CDR3 extends over 15 amino acids. The CDR3: CASSQQAHSGNTIYF.

The J gene is TRBJ2-2, the V gene TRBV29-1. This CDR3 comprises 12 residues. Germline V gene sequence: CDR1 SQVTM, CDR2 ANQGSEA. CDR3 protein: CSVVLGGGELFF.

The chain carries TRBV7-9 and TRBJ2-1; TCRdb's D call of TRBD2 is untestable without DNA. This CDR3 spans 14 amino acids. Germline values: CDR1 SEHNR, CDR2 FQNEAQ (reference sequence). The CDR3 spells CASSASGTRYEQFF.

The chain employs TRBV5-1 and TRBJ1-1; absent DNA, TCRdb's TRBD1 call cannot be checked. Germline values: CDR1 SGHRS, CDR2 YFSETQ. CDR3 size: 15 residues. The CDR3 loop reads CASSDPGQLNTEAFF. Variable domain in full (rest from reference TRBV5-1 and TRBJ1-1): KAGVTQTPRYLIKTRGQQVTLSCSPISGHRSVSWYQQTPGQGLQFLFEYFSETQRNKGNFPGRFSGRQFSNSRSEMNVSTLELGDSALYLCASSDPGQLNTEAFFGQGTRLTVV.

The chain joins TRBV29-1 to TRBJ2-1; the TCRdb call, TRBD2, lacks DNA for checking. The CDR3 contains 16 residues. Germline V lookup: CDR1 SQVTM, CDR2 ANQGSEA. This CDR3 is CSVLREGFGAYNEQFF.

CDR3: CASSPPDGGYEQYF. V usage is TRBV5-1 and J usage is TRBJ2-7. CDR3 length: 14 residues. Germline CDR1 SGHRS, CDR2 YFSETQ.

CDR3 residues: CATSSRDRGWEDEQFF. This chain connects TRBV15 to TRBJ2-1; absent DNA, TCRdb's TRBD1 call cannot be checked. The CDR3 consists of 16 residues. Germline CDR1 reads LNHNV; CDR2 reads YYDKDF (reference sequence).

This sequence joins TRBV7-9 and TRBJ2-7; with no DNA, the TCRdb D assignment of TRBD1 cannot be verified. The CDR3 has 13 amino acids. Germline-derived CDR1 and CDR2 are SEHNR and FQNEAQ (reference sequence). CDR3 amino acids: CASSGQGSYEQYF. Looking up the rest from reference TRBV7-9 and TRBJ2-7 gives the full variable domain: DTGVSQNPRHKITKRGQNVTFRCDPISEHNRLYWYRQTLGQGPEFLTYFQNEAQLEKSRLLSDRFSAERPKGSFSTLEIQRTEQGDSAMYLCASSGQGSYEQYFGPGTRLTVT.

This sequence joins TRBV7-9 and TRBJ2-1; TCRdb's D gene call, TRBD1, goes unchecked for lack of DNA. The CDR3 is 11 residues long. Germline lookup yields CDR1 SEHNR and CDR2 FQNEAQ (reference sequence). CDR3 sequence reads: CASSFDREKFF.

The chain employs TRBV10-3 and TRBJ1-1; no DNA is available, so the TRBD1 call from TCRdb remains unchecked. This CDR3 has 14 residues. Per the germline V gene, CDR1 is ENHRY and CDR2 is SYGVKD. The CDR3 is CAISESRDNTEAFF.

This chain uses TRBV7-3 with TRBJ2-3; TCRdb proposes TRBD1, but this gene call is untestable without DNA. CDR1 SGHTA and CDR2 FQGTGA come from the germline V gene. The CDR3 spans 14 residues. CDR3 in amino acids: CASSSGGSADTQYF.

The V and J genes are TRBV12-3 or TRBV12-4 and TRBJ2-7; TCRdb's D gene call, TRBD2, goes unchecked for lack of DNA. The CDR3 is 15 residues long. The CDR3 reads CASRERLAENYEQYF.

V usage is TRBV6-4 and J usage is TRBJ2-3; the TRBD2 assignment by TCRdb is unverifiable without DNA. This CDR3 has 15 amino acids. CDR1 MRHNA and CDR2 SNTAGT come from the germline V gene. CDR3 loop: CASSDRSGSLDTQYF.

V gene TRBV12-3 or TRBV12-4 combines with J gene TRBJ2-1. The CDR3 is 16 residues long. CDR3 loop: CASSLIVTSPNNEQFF.